The TCR beta chain under discussion was sequenced for a study of CD8+CD57+ T cells in acquired aplastic anemia. The study profiled TCR beta VDJ and CDR3 using genomic DNA as template. Each CDR3 protein is one row after TCRdb ran MiXCR on the reads. The sample holds about 210,000 distinct CDR3 sequences, over 55% seen once. The V end was cut by 1 base, the J end by 5 bases, with 11 bases between. CDR3 length: 14 amino acids. The germline V gene encodes CDR1 SGHKS and CDR2 YYEKEE (reference sequence). This receptor was identified in a human donor in good health. The chain has TRBV5-5 and TRBJ2-3; unclear D gene. The sample taken for sequencing was sorted CD4+, CD8+, or CD8+CD57+ T cells (not recorded which) from PBMCs. CDR3 residues: CASSLRPAVDTQYF. CDR3 sequence (DNA): TGTGCCAGCAGCTTGAGGCCCGCGGTAGATACGCAGTATTTT.